What follows describes a single TCR beta chain. This clonotype has ten or more counts. Its antigen has not been determined. Base qualities are not at hand, and no much larger clone is one base apart. Ophthalmopathy patients had moderately to severely active disease, with a Clinical Activity Score of 3 or more, a NOSPECS grade of 4 or more, and a disease duration of less than 3 months. Any patient with an uncontrolled infection, another autoimmune disease, pregnancy or lactation was excluded. Diagnoses relied on clinical symptoms, serum thyroxine and TRAb, thyroid ultrasound and orbital computed tomography. PBMCs were isolated from more than 9 ml of fresh peripheral blood by Ficoll-Paque density gradient centrifugation. Total RNA was extracted with Trizol reagent, and quality was checked on an Agilent 2100 Bioanalyzer. These data come from a study of T cells in Graves' hyperthyroidism and ophthalmopathy (dated by TCRdb to the late 2010s). For context, the study as a whole: Peripheral blood samples were taken at initial diagnosis, before any treatment was given. Following sampling, methimazole starting at 30 mg daily was given to hyperthyroidism patients, and high-dose intravenous methylprednisolone was given to ophthalmopathy patients. The paper reports TCR Vbeta CDR3 sequencing of approximately 140 peripheral blood samples: over 40 ophthalmopathy, fewer than 85 hyperthyroidism and around 17 progressor patients. Thyroid tissue and blood T-cell repertoires from about six Graves' hyperthyroidism patients were also compared in the study. Whether ophthalmopathy could be predicted prospectively was tested in an independent validation cohort made up of 18 hyperthyroidism patients plus 17 patients who later progressed to ophthalmopathy. TCR V-J signatures able to tell the groups apart were searched for in a discovery cohort of 90 to 100 patients, of whom around 42 had Graves' ophthalmopathy and 55 to 65 had stable Graves' hyperthyroidism. The 100 or so discovery patients were randomly divided into training and test sets at a 7:3 ratio. On the study overall, not on this receptor specifically: In validation, the model predicted progression to ophthalmopathy with around 71% sensitivity and approximately 78% specificity, a median of 6.5 months before onset. Most expanded thyroid clonotypes (frequency above 0.001) were also found in blood, which suggests that blood repertoires may mirror thyroid immune responses. Ophthalmopathy was separated from stable hyperthyroidism by a 13 V-J signature model, with about 88% sensitivity and about 81% specificity obtained in cross-validation and 80%/75% obtained in testing. Sample size was not statistically predetermined, and blinding of investigators to group allocation was not performed.

TCR beta CDR3 regions were amplified from RNA transcripts. A first-round RT-PCR of the TCR CDR3 used the HTBI primer set with the Qiagen OneStep RT-PCR kit. Libraries were constructed in a second round of multiplex PCR, after which size selection and purification were carried out. Paired-end sequencing of the libraries was performed with 100 bp reads on an Illumina HiSeq2000. The study's own analysis went as follows. SOAPnuke was used to process the raw data, throwing out any read that contained adapters or uncalled bases, had a mean Phred below 15, or lacked an exact constant-primer or identifier match. High-quality paired reads were merged with COPE v1.2.5, and unique nucleotide sequences were defined as clonotypes. MiTCR v1.1 was used to align the clonotypes against IMGT TRBV, TRBD and TRBJ reference segments. Analysis was restricted to V-J combinations with a frequency above 0.0001, which covered about 99% of repertoires. The TCS score was defined as the ratio of F50 (clonal expansion) to E x V (chaos), calculated using BLOSUM62-based TCRdist between CDR3 peptides within each V-J. Welch's t-statistics and random forest reduced 450 to 600 V-J features to roughly 13, which were used in a naive Bayes classifier (R e1071). The Morisita-Horn index was used to measure how similar the thyroid and blood repertoires were. TCRdb cleaned the public reads at Q25 with fastp, built clones with MiXCR and kept in-frame beta chains. One record per CDR3 amino acid sequence lists the most common genes and DNA. TCRdb's processing, not the authors', yielded these V and J calls. The table for this sample lists hundreds of thousands of distinct CDR3 sequences; about 14% of them were counted only once. The ten largest clones capture roughly 4.5% of the sample.

This sequence was found in a woman aged 40 to 50 with Graves' ophthalmopathy. The sequencing sample was made of blood.

Here the CDR3 is given as CASSESLVKQETQYF. The base sequence is TGTGCCAGCAGTGAAAGCTTAGTAAAACAAGAGACCCAGTACTTC. Recombination joined TRBV6-1 with TRBJ2-5; a confident D gene designation cannot be given. V and J lose 2 bases and 2 bases, and a span of 12 bases separates them. The CDR3 measures 15 amino acids from cysteine to phenylalanine. The DNA shown is the 45-base CDR3, in frame from base 1. CDR1 and CDR2, per the germline V gene, are MNHNS and SASEGT.